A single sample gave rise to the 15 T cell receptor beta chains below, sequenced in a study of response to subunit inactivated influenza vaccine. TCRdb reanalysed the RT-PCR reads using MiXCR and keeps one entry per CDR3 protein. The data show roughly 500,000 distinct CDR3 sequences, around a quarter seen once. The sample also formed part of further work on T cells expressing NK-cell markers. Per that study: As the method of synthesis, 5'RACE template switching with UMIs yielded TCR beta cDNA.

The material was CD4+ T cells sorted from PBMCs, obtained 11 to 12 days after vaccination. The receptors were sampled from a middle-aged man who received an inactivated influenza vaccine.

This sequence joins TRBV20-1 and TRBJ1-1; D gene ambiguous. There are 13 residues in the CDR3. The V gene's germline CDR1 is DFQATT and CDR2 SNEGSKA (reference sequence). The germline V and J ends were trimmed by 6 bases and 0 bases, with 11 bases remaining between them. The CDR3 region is CSAVPQLNTEAFF. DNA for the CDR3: TGCAGTGCGGTTCCCCAACTGAACACTGAAGCTTTCTTT.

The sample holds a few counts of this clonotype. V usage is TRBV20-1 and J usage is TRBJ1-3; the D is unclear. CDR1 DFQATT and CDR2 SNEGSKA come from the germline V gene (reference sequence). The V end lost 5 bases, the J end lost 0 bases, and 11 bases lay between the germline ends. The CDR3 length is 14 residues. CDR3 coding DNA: TGCAGTGCTCCGTTTCCCAGCTCTGGAAACACCATATATTTT. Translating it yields CSAPFPSSGNTIYF.

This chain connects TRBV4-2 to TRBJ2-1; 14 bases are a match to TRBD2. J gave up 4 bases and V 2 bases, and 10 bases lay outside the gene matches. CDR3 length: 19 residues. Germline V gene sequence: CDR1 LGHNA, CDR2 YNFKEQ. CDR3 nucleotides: TGTGCCAGCAGCCAAAGGACTAGCGGGGGGTGGGGGATATACAATGAGCAGTTCTTC. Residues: CASSQRTSGGWGIYNEQFF.

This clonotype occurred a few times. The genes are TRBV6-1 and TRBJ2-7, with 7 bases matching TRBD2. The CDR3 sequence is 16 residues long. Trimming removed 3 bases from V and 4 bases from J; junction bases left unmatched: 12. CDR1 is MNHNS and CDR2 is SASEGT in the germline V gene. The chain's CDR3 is CASSEVGLPGGYEQYF. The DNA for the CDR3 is TGTGCCAGCAGTGAGGTGGGGCTTCCCGGGGGGTACGAGCAGTACTTC.

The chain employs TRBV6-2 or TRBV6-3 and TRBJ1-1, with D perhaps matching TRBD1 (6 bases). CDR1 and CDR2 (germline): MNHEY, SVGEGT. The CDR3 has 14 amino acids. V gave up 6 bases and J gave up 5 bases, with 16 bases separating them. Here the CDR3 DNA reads TGTGCCAGCAGCCCTTGGGGGGCCTTGACTGAAGCTTTCTTT. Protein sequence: CASSPWGALTEAFF.

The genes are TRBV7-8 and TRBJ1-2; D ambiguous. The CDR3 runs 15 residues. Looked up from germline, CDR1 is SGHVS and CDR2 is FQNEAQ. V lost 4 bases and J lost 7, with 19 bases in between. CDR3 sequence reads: CASSSPLRADIGYTF. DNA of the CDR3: TGTGCCAGCAGCTCCCCCCTGAGGGCAGATATTGGCTACACCTTC.

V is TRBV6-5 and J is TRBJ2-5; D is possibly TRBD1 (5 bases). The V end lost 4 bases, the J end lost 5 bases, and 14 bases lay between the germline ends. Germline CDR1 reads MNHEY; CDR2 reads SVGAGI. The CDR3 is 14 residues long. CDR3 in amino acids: CASSFGAYPETQYF. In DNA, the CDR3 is TGTGCCAGCAGTTTTGGGGCATACCCGGAGACCCAGTACTTC.

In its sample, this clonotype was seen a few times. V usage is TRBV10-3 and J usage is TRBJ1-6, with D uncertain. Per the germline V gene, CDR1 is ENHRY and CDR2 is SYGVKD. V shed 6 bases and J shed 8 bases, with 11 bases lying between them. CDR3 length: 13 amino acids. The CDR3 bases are TGTGCCATCAGGGCGCAAGAAGATTCACCCCTCCACTTT. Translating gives CAIRAQEDSPLHF.

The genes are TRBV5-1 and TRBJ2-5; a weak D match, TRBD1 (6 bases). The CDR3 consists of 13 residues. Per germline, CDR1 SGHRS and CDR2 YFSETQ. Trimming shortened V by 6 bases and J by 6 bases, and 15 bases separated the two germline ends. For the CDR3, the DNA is TGCGCCAGCACGGGCGGACAGCTGAAGACCCAGTACTTC. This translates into CASTGGQLKTQYF.

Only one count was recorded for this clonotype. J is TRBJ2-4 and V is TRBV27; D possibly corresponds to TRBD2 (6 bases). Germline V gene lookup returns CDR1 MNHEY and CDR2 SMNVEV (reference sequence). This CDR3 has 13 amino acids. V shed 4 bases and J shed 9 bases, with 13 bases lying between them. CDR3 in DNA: TGTGCCAGCAGTTCGACGGTGGGAGGCATTCAGTACTTC. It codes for CASSSTVGGIQYF.

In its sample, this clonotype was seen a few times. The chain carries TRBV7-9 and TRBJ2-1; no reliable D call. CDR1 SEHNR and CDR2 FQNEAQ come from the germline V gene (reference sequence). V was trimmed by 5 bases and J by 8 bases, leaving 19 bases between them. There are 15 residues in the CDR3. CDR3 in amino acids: CASSRIEAYLDEQFF. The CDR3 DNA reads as TGTGCCAGCAGCAGAATTGAGGCCTACTTGGATGAGCAGTTCTTC. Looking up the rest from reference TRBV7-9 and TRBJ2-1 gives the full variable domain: DTGVSQNPRHKITKRGQNVTFRCDPISEHNRLYWYRQTLGQGPEFLTYFQNEAQLEKSRLLSDRFSAERPKGSFSTLEIQRTEQGDSAMYLCASSRIEAYLDEQFFGPGTRLTVL.

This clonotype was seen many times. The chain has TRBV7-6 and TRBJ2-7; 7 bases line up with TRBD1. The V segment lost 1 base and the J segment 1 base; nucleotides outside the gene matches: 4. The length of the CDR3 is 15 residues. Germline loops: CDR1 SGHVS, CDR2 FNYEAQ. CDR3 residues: CASSLDRGRSYEQYF. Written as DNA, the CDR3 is TGTGCCAGCAGCTTAGACAGGGGCCGGTCCTACGAGCAGTACTTC.

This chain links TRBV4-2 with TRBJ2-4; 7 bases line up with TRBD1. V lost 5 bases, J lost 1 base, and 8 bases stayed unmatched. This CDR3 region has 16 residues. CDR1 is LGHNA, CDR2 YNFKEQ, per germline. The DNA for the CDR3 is TGTGCCAGCAGCGCAAGACAGGGAACGGCCAAAAACATTCAGTACTTC. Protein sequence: CASSARQGTAKNIQYF.

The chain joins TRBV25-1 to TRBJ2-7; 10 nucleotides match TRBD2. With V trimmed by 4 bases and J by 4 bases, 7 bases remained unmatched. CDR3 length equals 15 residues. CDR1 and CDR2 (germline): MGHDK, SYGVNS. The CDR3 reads CASSVSQRGGYEQYF. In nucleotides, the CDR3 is TGTGCCAGCAGTGTTTCCCAGCGGGGGGGTTACGAGCAGTACTTC.

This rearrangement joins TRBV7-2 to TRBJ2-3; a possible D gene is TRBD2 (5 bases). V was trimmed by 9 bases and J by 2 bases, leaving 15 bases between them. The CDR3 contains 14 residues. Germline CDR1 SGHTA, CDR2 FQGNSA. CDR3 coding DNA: TGTGCCAGTAGGACTGTTTATTTCACAGATACGCAGTATTTT. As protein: CASRTVYFTDTQYF.